This passage covers 23 T cell receptor beta chains from one sample sequenced in a study of blood T cell repertoires in COVID-19. Method: immunoSEQ multiplex PCR; TCRdb's copy keeps in-frame clones and lacks some. The sample contains around 300,000 clones, over 75% of which appear only once. The sequenced sample was PBMCs or T cells enriched from blood (not recorded which). The receptors here all came from a woman aged 18-35 years who had recovered from COVID-19.

The chain carries TRBV28 and TRBJ1-2, with TRBD1 identical over 7 bases. The ends lost 6 bases at V and 8 bases at J; junction bases unmatched: 15. This CDR3 is built from 15 residues. Germline V lookup: CDR1 MDHEN, CDR2 SYDVKM. CDR3 sequence reads: CASRRSGGQVGGYTF. The CDR3 DNA follows: TGTGCCAGCAGGCGATCAGGTGGACAGGTTGGAGGCTACACCTTC.

V gene TRBV12-3 or TRBV12-4 combines with J gene TRBJ1-2, with a possible D match to TRBD1 (6 bases). CDR3 length equals 13 residues. Deletions cut 6 bases from V and 6 bases from J, with 14 bases between. In DNA form, the CDR3 reads TGTGCCAGCAGCCAACAGGGCAGGCATGGCTACACCTTC. Translated, it gives CASSQQGRHGYTF.

This chain links TRBV6-1 with TRBJ2-3; D gene unclear. Between the trimmed V and J ends, which lost 0 bases and 0 bases, there was a span of 10 bases. The CDR3 runs to 16 residues. Germline CDR1 and CDR2: MNHNS and SASEGT. Here the CDR3 DNA reads TGTGCCAGCAGTGAAGCGCACAGATTTAGCACAGATACGCAGTATTTT. Its protein is CASSEAHRFSTDTQYF.

CDR3 amino acids: CATSRGTGVDEQFF. In DNA, the CDR3 is TGTGCCACCAGCAGAGGGACAGGGGTGGATGAGCAGTTCTTC. The V and J genes are TRBV15 and TRBJ2-1; the match to TRBD1 covers 9 bases. The CDR3 is made up of 14 amino acids. The germline gives CDR1 LNHNV, CDR2 YYDKDF (reference sequence). V shed 1 base, J shed 8 bases, and the junction held 3 bases outside the gene matches.

The chain uses TRBV7-2 and TRBJ1-2, with 8 bases that match TRBD1. Trimming took 5 bases from V and 5 from J; bases not matched to a gene: 7. CDR1 and CDR2 from the germline V gene are SGHTA and FQGNSA. This CDR3 is 14 amino acids long. The CDR3 reads CASSLRQGRYGYTF. CDR3 DNA: TGTGCCAGCAGCCTCAGACAGGGGAGGTATGGCTACACCTTC.

A word on this clone: Distinct nucleotide sequences in the sample also encode this CDR3. This rearrangement joins TRBV5-1 to TRBJ2-5; D possibly corresponds to TRBD2 (5 bases). This CDR3 has 12 residues. V lost 2 bases and J 4 bases, leaving 6 bases between the germline ends. The germline V gene encodes CDR1 SGHRS and CDR2 YFSETQ. CDR3 coding DNA: TGCGCCAGCAGCTTTGGGAGAGAGACCCAGTACTTC. It codes for CASSFGRETQYF. The full variable domain, its missing parts supplied by reference TRBV5-1 and TRBJ2-5, is KAGVTQTPRYLIKTRGQQVTLSCSPISGHRSVSWYQQTPGQGLQFLFEYFSETQRNKGNFPGRFSGRQFSNSRSEMNVSTLELGDSALYLCASSFGRETQYFGPGTRLLVL.

The chain employs TRBV7-8 and TRBJ1-1; D might be TRBD1 (5 bases). This CDR3 spans 17 amino acids. Trimming took off 5 bases at V and 0 bases at J, with 19 bases between the two ends. Germline assignment: CDR1 SGHVS and CDR2 FQNEAQ. CDR3 residues: CASSPRRGMKMNTEAFF. The CDR3 DNA reads as TGTGCCAGCAGCCCGCGGAGGGGTATGAAAATGAACACTGAAGCTTTCTTT.

The chain has TRBV5-1 and TRBJ1-4; a weak D match, TRBD1 (6 bases). The ends were cut back, 1 base at V and 7 bases at J, with 11 bases in the middle. CDR1 SGHRS and CDR2 YFSETQ come from the germline V gene. The CDR3 contains 14 residues. The CDR3 bases are TGCGCCAGCAGCTTGACAGGGTTCGCTGAAAAACTGTTTTTT. Protein sequence: CASSLTGFAEKLFF.

The chain carries TRBV4-1 and TRBJ1-4; a possible D gene is TRBD1 (5 bases). V was pared by 3 bases and J by 5 bases, with 13 bases between. Per the germline V gene, CDR1 is MGHRA and CDR2 is YSYEKL. There are 15 residues in the CDR3. CDR3 loop: CASSQPQASNEKLFF. The CDR3, as DNA: TGCGCCAGCAGCCAGCCACAGGCCTCGAATGAAAAACTGTTTTTT.

The genes are TRBV30 and TRBJ1-2, with 9 bases aligning to TRBD1. In germline, CDR1 is GTSNPN, CDR2 SVGIG (reference sequence). The V gene end was trimmed by 1 base and the J gene end by 4 bases; junction bases not matched to a gene: 7. The CDR3 sequence is 15 residues long. In DNA form, the CDR3 reads TGTGCCTGGAGTGCAACAGGGGGCGTCAGCTATGGCTACACCTTC. This encodes CAWSATGGVSYGYTF. Based on the CDR3 plus reference TRBV30 and TRBJ1-2, the full variable domain is SQTIHQWPATLVQPVGSPLSLECTVEGTSNPNLYWYRQAAGRGLQLLFYSVGIGQISSEVPQNLSASRPQDRQFILSSKKLLLSDSGFYLCAWSATGGVSYGYTFGSGTRLTVV.

The rearrangement uses TRBV20-1 and TRBJ1-2; TRBD1 matches at 7 bases. The germline CDR1 and CDR2 sequences are DFQATT and SNEGSKA (reference sequence). The CDR3 length is 13 residues. V lost 4 bases and J lost 1; bases outside the gene matches: 3. The CDR3 DNA follows: TGCAGTGCTAATGACAGGGTTAACTATGGCTACACCTTC. This sequence encodes CSANDRVNYGYTF.

The rearrangement links TRBV27 to TRBJ1-2; 9 bases match TRBD1. V was clipped by 8 bases and J by 8 bases; unmatched bases: 9. The CDR3 has 13 amino acids. Looked up from germline, CDR1 is MNHEY and CDR2 is SMNVEV (reference sequence). CDR3 bases: TGTGCCAGCGCCGGGACAGGGATCGTAGGCTACACCTTC. Translating gives CASAGTGIVGYTF.

A single count supports this clone. This sequence joins TRBV2 and TRBJ2-7, with 7 nucleotides matching TRBD2. V gave up 10 bases and J gave up 6 bases; unmatched junction bases: 6. Germline CDR1 SNHLY, CDR2 FYNNEI. CDR3 length: 11 residues. CDR3 sequence: CATGGEVEQYF. CDR3 sequence (DNA): TGTGCCACTGGGGGGGAGGTCGAGCAGTACTTC.

The rearrangement uses TRBV7-9 and TRBJ1-2; D might be TRBD1 (6 bases). The V and J ends lost 8 bases and 5 bases respectively, with 15 bases between them. The CDR3 sequence is 13 residues long. From germline, CDR1 is SEHNR and CDR2 FQNEAQ (reference sequence). CDR3 amino acids: CASGRGQRYGYTF. The CDR3 DNA reads as TGTGCCAGCGGCAGAGGACAGAGATATGGCTACACCTTC.

The chain is built from TRBV4-2 and TRBJ2-5; TRBD2 might be the D (7 bases). The CDR3 covers 14 residues. Germline lookup yields CDR1 LGHNA and CDR2 YNFKEQ. Deletions cut 2 bases from V and 3 bases from J, with 10 bases between. The CDR3 spells CASSQTGREETQYF. CDR3 DNA sequence: TGTGCCAGCAGCCAAACAGGGAGGGAAGAGACCCAGTACTTC.

The J gene is TRBJ1-5, the V gene TRBV5-1; 7 bases fit TRBD1. Germline lookup yields CDR1 SGHRS and CDR2 YFSETQ. This CDR3 is built from 16 residues. With V trimmed by 0 bases and J by 4 bases, 7 bases remained unmatched. The CDR3 DNA follows: TGCGCCAGCAGCTTGGGACTTCAGGGGGGAAATCAGCCCCAGCATTTT. Encoded protein: CASSLGLQGGNQPQHF.

This chain uses TRBV28 with TRBJ1-3; no firm D call. V shed 4 bases and J shed 0 bases, with 13 bases lying between them. The CDR3 extends over 16 amino acids. CDR1 MDHEN and CDR2 SYDVKM come from the germline V gene. This CDR3 is CASSSLEQPSGNTIYF. The CDR3 DNA is TGTGCCAGCAGTTCCCTCGAACAGCCCTCTGGAAACACCATATATTTT.

The chain joins TRBV3-1 (or the pseudogene TRBV3-2) to TRBJ1-2, with 12 bases lining up with TRBD1. The germline gives CDR1 LGHDT, CDR2 YNNKEL (reference sequence). The junction had 6 bases not matched to a gene; V was cut back by 3 bases and J by 4 bases. CDR3 length: 16 amino acids. In DNA form, the CDR3 reads TGTGCCAGCAGCCACTCCGGGACAGGGGGCACCTATGGCTACACCTTC. Its translation: CASSHSGTGGTYGYTF.

The chain has TRBV12-3 or TRBV12-4 and TRBJ1-1; tentative D call: TRBD1 (6 bases). The CDR3 has 12 amino acids. V gave up 6 bases and J gave up 6 bases, with 11 bases separating them. The CDR3, as DNA: TGTGCCAGCAGCTTCAGGGGAGCTGAAGCTTTCTTT. This codes for CASSFRGAEAFF.

This clone has only a few counts. The sample has other DNA sequences that encode this CDR3 too. The chain couples TRBV9 to TRBJ1-6, with 7 bases that match TRBD1. Germline V gene sequence: CDR1 SGDLS, CDR2 YYNGEE. Trimming took 0 bases from V and 8 from J; bases not matched to a gene: 2. The CDR3 runs 14 residues. In DNA, the CDR3 is TGTGCCAGCAGCGTAGCAGGGGGAGATTCACCCCTCCACTTT. Protein product: CASSVAGGDSPLHF.

The chain carries TRBV5-1 and TRBJ2-3; D may be TRBD2 (6 bases). The CDR3 is made up of 17 amino acids. V was trimmed by 4 bases and J by 5 bases, leaving 23 bases between them. CDR1 and CDR2 (germline): SGHRS, YFSETQ. CDR3 sequence: CASSQGWVYGGEDTQYF. The CDR3 nucleotides read TGCGCCAGCAGCCAAGGGTGGGTTTACGGGGGAGAAGATACGCAGTATTTT.

The rearrangement links TRBV27 to TRBJ2-1; 9 bases are a match to TRBD2. Germline assignment: CDR1 MNHEY and CDR2 SMNVEV (reference sequence). The CDR3 has 16 amino acids. The junction had 7 bases not matched to a gene; V was cut back by 2 bases and J by 5 bases. The CDR3 DNA is TGTGCCAGCAGTTTACGCTGGGCGGGGGGGCACAATGAGCAGTTCTTC. It specifies CASSLRWAGGHNEQFF.

The chain joins TRBV18 to TRBJ1-3; D is uncertain. Germline lookup yields CDR1 KGHSH and CDR2 LQKENI. V lost 6 bases and J lost 2, with 14 bases in between. The CDR3 extends over 15 amino acids. CDR3 loop: CASSPRGGTGNTIYF. The CDR3 DNA follows: TGTGCCAGCTCCCCTCGGGGAGGAACTGGAAACACCATATATTTT. The variable domain in full, with the rest retrieved from reference TRBV18 and TRBJ1-3, is NAGVMQNPRHLVRRRGQEARLRCSPMKGHSHVYWYRQLPEEGLKFMVYLQKENIIDESGMPKERFSAEFPKEGPSILRIQQVVRGDSAAYFCASSPRGGTGNTIYFGEGSWLTVV.